There are many counts of the clone carrying this T cell receptor beta chain. What it binds is unknown. This CDR3 is built from 11 residues. CDR1 MNHEY and CDR2 SMNVEV come from the germline V gene (reference sequence). The V gene lost 10 bases and the J gene lost 3 bases, with 7 bases spanning the gap. This specimen belongs to a study of T cells after yellow fever vaccination. Regarding the study as a whole: Peak timing came faster in the weaker secondary response, day 5 versus 15. Abundant clonotypes from the bulk population could get into FACS-sorted repertoires as contaminants. CD4 and CD8 compartments shared a small share of clonotypes, likely from convergent recombination.

A universal primer site and UMIs were added as TCR cDNA was made by 5'RACE template switching. TCRdb recomputed calls from the 5' RACE reads with MiXCR, one row per CDR3 protein. Found here are 100,000 to 150,000 distinct CDR3 sequences, more than 6% of them singletons; the top ten hold just under 2.5%. This sequence joins TRBV27 and TRBJ2-1; D is possibly TRBD1 (5 bases). The clonotype was recovered from a man aged 18 to 30 who received the YFV17D yellow fever vaccine. Here the sequenced sample was CD4+ T cells sorted from PBMCs, taken around 10 days after the first yellow fever vaccination. CDR3 DNA: TGTGCCACCAGGGACTACAATGAGCAGTTCTTC. This sequence encodes CATRDYNEQFF.